The clone carrying this T cell receptor (beta chain) was found many times. Its antigen remains unknown. TCRdb used MiXCR to reprocess the 5' RACE reads, holding one entry per CDR3 protein. The profile shows more than 250,000 distinct CDR3 sequences, approximately 18% of them singletons. CDR1 and CDR2 from the germline V gene are MGHRA and YSYEKL. This CDR3 spans 15 amino acids. Deletions cut 1 base from V and 9 bases from J, with 18 bases between. The data originate from a study of T-cell memory formation after mild COVID-19. General study findings and limits: The CD4+ clones that contracted clustered mainly within CM and EM, and the CD8+ clones concentrated in EMRA. Confirmation was lacking for SARS-CoV-2 specificity of second-wave clones that peaked on day 37.

This chain uses TRBV4-1 with TRBJ2-5; D is perhaps TRBD1 or TRBD2 (5 bases each). This sequence originates from a man aged 18 to 29 who had mild COVID-19 (a few samples of this study predate the infection). Cell type and time point are not known. The sample consisted of PBMCs or a T cell subset sorted from them (not recorded which). The CDR3 DNA is TGCGCCAGCAGCCAAGTCTACTACTCCACGGGGCCCCAGTACTTC. This encodes CASSQVYYSTGPQYF.